This T cell receptor (beta chain) derives from a study of blood T cell repertoires in COVID-19. Study details: The origin of the acute and convalescent COVID-19 samples was the United States, Italy and Spain. PBMCs, B-cell-depleted T cells, or T cells were the source of the cDNA or gDNA that made up the material.

The CDR3 spans 14 residues. The germline gives CDR1 MDHEN, CDR2 SYDVKM. The trim removed 5 bases at V and 10 bases at J, leaving 11 bases unmatched. Original data processing: Estimation of nucleated cell counts was performed using reference gene primer amplification. The table came from immunoSEQ multiplex PCR; TCRdb's copy has only in-frame clones and leaves some out. That table gives V, J and clone size, and the DNA gave D and trimming. The sample holds 55,000 or so clones; over 75% are singletons and the top ten take approximately 12%. Material: peripheral blood. This rearrangement joins TRBV28 to TRBJ1-2, with TRBD1 identical over 9 bases. This TCR came from a human donor in a cohort sampled during active COVID-19. The chain's CDR3 is CASSPGTGIGLYTF. CDR3 DNA sequence: TGTGCCAGCAGTCCCGGGACAGGGATCGGACTCTACACCTTC.